Listed here are 23 T cell receptor beta chains from one sample, sequenced in a study of cytomegalovirus exposure and HLA in healthy donors. Sequencing used immunoSEQ multiplex PCR; TCRdb keeps in-frame clones, though not all of them. The repertoire holds roughly 240,000 clones, approximately 87% seen once, with 2.6% in the top ten. Sequencing was performed on PBMCs. These receptors were taken from a man aged 18 to 29 in good health and CMV-seronegative.

In its sample, this clone was seen a few times. V and J are TRBV19 and TRBJ1-5; D perhaps matches TRBD1 (5 bases). Between the trimmed V and J ends, which lost 3 bases and 5 bases, there was a span of 8 bases. Germline V CDR1 and CDR2: LNHDA, SQIVND (reference sequence). The CDR3 runs to 13 residues. This CDR3 reads CASSIQGYQPQHF. CDR3 DNA sequence: TGTGCCAGTAGTATTCAGGGTTATCAGCCCCAGCATTTT.

The gene calls are TRBV9 and TRBJ2-7; TRBD2 agrees at 14 bases. V shed 0 bases, J shed 5 bases, and the junction held 4 bases outside the gene matches. The CDR3 contains 16 residues. The germline CDR1 and CDR2 sequences are SGDLS and YYNGEE. This chain's CDR3 is CASSVGLAGGRNEQYF. The DNA for the CDR3 is TGTGCCAGCAGCGTAGGACTAGCGGGGGGGCGAAACGAGCAGTACTTC. Complete variable domain (other parts from reference TRBV9 and TRBJ2-7): DSGVTQTPKHLITATGQRVTLRCSPRSGDLSVYWYQQSLDQGLQFLIQYYNGEERAKGNILERFSAQQFPDLHSELNLSSLELGDSALYFCASSVGLAGGRNEQYFGPGTRLTVT.

The chain couples TRBV5-4 to TRBJ2-2; D ambiguous. Germline lookup yields CDR1 SGHNT and CDR2 YYREEE (reference sequence). Trimming took off 2 bases at V and 3 bases at J, with 8 bases between the two ends. There are 14 residues in the CDR3. The CDR3 bases are TGTGCCAGCAGCTTCTCTTCCTACACCGGGGAGCTGTTTTTT. Translating it yields CASSFSSYTGELFF.

J is TRBJ2-4 and V is TRBV5-1; no clear D. Germline V gene lookup returns CDR1 SGHRS and CDR2 YFSETQ. CDR3 length: 15 amino acids. Trimming took off 4 bases at V and 0 bases at J, with 11 bases between the two ends. The CDR3 DNA reads as TGCGCCAGCAGCCCTACTGCTTTAGCCAAAAACATTCAGTACTTC. Translation gives CASSPTALAKNIQYF. Variable domain in full (rest from reference TRBV5-1 and TRBJ2-4): KAGVTQTPRYLIKTRGQQVTLSCSPISGHRSVSWYQQTPGQGLQFLFEYFSETQRNKGNFPGRFSGRQFSNSRSEMNVSTLELGDSALYLCASSPTALAKNIQYFGAGTRLSVL.

The chain joins TRBV11-3 to TRBJ2-5, with 10 nucleotides matching TRBD1. Germline V CDR1 and CDR2: SGHNT, YENEEA. The CDR3 spans 16 residues. Trimming cost V 5 bases and J 6 bases; bases outside gene matches: 12. The CDR3 is CASSPSRQGARKTQYF. Here the CDR3 DNA reads TGTGCCAGCAGCCCCTCCCGACAGGGGGCTCGGAAGACCCAGTACTTC. The whole variable domain, remainder taken from reference TRBV11-3 and TRBJ2-5, is EAGVVQSPRYKIIEKKQPVAFWCNPISGHNTLYWYLQNLGQGPELLIRYENEEAVDDSQLPKDRFSAERLKGVDSTLKIQPAELGDSAVYLCASSPSRQGARKTQYFGPGTRLLVL.

The V and J genes are TRBV27 and TRBJ1-2; weak D call: TRBD1 (5 bases). The germline gives CDR1 MNHEY, CDR2 SMNVEV (reference sequence). CDR3 length equals 15 residues. With 5 bases removed from V and 4 bases from J, the gap between germline ends came to 17 bases. CDR3 protein: CASSPTGGESYGYTF. The CDR3 bases are TGTGCCAGCAGTCCGACGGGGGGGGAAAGCTATGGCTACACCTTC.

This rearrangement joins TRBV27 to TRBJ2-7, with TRBD2 identical over 7 bases. Germline CDR1 is MNHEY and CDR2 is SMNVEV (reference sequence). The J segment lost 5 bases and the V segment lost 6 bases, leaving 7 bases of the junction unmatched. CDR3 length: 13 residues. This chain's CDR3 is CASSLGLGNEQYF. The CDR3 DNA follows: TGTGCCAGCAGCCTTGGACTAGGGAACGAGCAGTACTTC.

In this sample, this clone turned up many times. This chain connects TRBV18 to TRBJ1-2; 9 nucleotides line up with TRBD1. V dropped 6 bases and J dropped 4; count of bases not matched to a gene: 6. The CDR3 is made up of 14 amino acids. Germline V gene lookup returns CDR1 KGHSH and CDR2 LQKENI. The CDR3 spells CASSPGQGSYGYTF. The CDR3 region has the DNA TGTGCCAGCTCCCCAGGACAGGGGTCCTATGGCTACACCTTC.

The genes are TRBV27 and TRBJ2-7, with 9 nucleotides matching TRBD1. Trimming removed 6 bases from V and 3 bases from J; junction bases left unmatched: 6. The CDR3 runs 14 residues. The V gene's germline CDR1 is MNHEY and CDR2 SMNVEV (reference sequence). The CDR3 DNA is TGTGCCAGCAGCCCACGACAGGGGGGCTACGAGCAGTACTTC. This codes for CASSPRQGGYEQYF.

This sequence joins TRBV9 and TRBJ1-6; 8 nucleotides agree with TRBD1. From germline, CDR1 is SGDLS and CDR2 YYNGEE. V was pared by 0 bases and J by 13 bases, with 9 bases of the junction left unmatched. The CDR3 sequence is 15 residues long. In DNA, the CDR3 is TGTGCCAGCAGCGTAGAGGGGACAGGCTTGCGGCCCCTCCACTTT. It specifies CASSVEGTGLRPLHF.

The rearrangement joins TRBV5-4 to TRBJ2-7; D might be TRBD1 (6 bases). V was pared by 4 bases and J by 4 bases, with 12 bases between. CDR1 is SGHNT and CDR2 is YYREEE in the germline V gene (reference sequence). This CDR3 region has 13 residues. The CDR3 nucleotides read TGTGCCAGCAGCGCCGGACAGACATACGAGCAGTACTTC. Its translation: CASSAGQTYEQYF.

The chain has TRBV2 and TRBJ2-3; D gene ambiguous. The V gene lost 5 bases and the J gene lost 2 bases, with 5 bases spanning the gap. CDR1 is SNHLY, CDR2 FYNNEI, per germline. CDR3 length: 12 residues. CDR3 amino acids: CASSPFTDTQYF. DNA for the CDR3: TGTGCCAGCAGTCCTTTCACAGATACGCAGTATTTT.

This clone was counted between two and nine times. The V call is TRBV2, the J call TRBJ1-2; TRBD1 is a possible D gene (6 bases). Trimming shortened V by 6 bases and J by 7 bases, and 21 bases separated the two germline ends. The CDR3 contains 15 residues. CDR1 is SNHLY, CDR2 FYNNEI, per germline. CDR3 DNA: TGTGCCAGCAGCGAACCAGTACAGGGAATCGGTGGCTACACCTTC. Residues: CASSEPVQGIGGYTF.

The J gene is TRBJ1-2, the V gene TRBV2; D gene uncertain. V was clipped by 5 bases and J by 2 bases, with 12 bases between them. CDR1 is SNHLY and CDR2 is FYNNEI in the germline V gene. The CDR3 sequence is 14 residues long. CDR3: CASSYSPRNYGYTF. The CDR3 DNA sequence: TGTGCCAGCAGTTATTCGCCGCGGAACTATGGCTACACCTTC.

This chain joins TRBV10-2 and TRBJ2-1; D gene uncertain. The length of the CDR3 is 13 residues. CDR1 is WSHSY, CDR2 SAAADI, per germline. Trimming removed 1 base at V and 3 bases at J, with 4 bases between. This CDR3 reads CASSEFLYNEQFF. CDR3 DNA sequence: TGCGCCAGCAGTGAGTTTCTCTACAATGAGCAGTTCTTC.

V is TRBV7-9 and J is TRBJ2-2, with TRBD1 matching over 8 bases. Germline trimming cut 1 base from V and 5 bases from J; bases unmatched to any gene: 9. The germline V gene encodes CDR1 SEHNR and CDR2 FQNEAQ (reference sequence). The CDR3 sequence is 17 residues long. This chain's CDR3 is CASSLVRTGSTTGELFF. For the CDR3, the DNA is TGTGCCAGCAGCTTAGTTCGGACAGGGAGCACGACCGGGGAGCTGTTTTTT.

V and J are TRBV7-8 and TRBJ2-6; no firm D call. The length of the CDR3 is 15 residues. V lost 1 base and J 0 bases, leaving 4 bases between the germline ends. Looked up from germline, CDR1 is SGHVS and CDR2 is FQNEAQ. Here the CDR3 DNA reads TGTGCCAGCAGCTTAGTTAGCTCTGGGGCCAACGTCCTGACTTTC. As protein: CASSLVSSGANVLTF. The complete variable domain, with remaining parts taken from reference TRBV7-8 and TRBJ2-6, reads GAGVSQSPRYKVAKRGQDVALRCDPISGHVSLFWYQQALGQGPEFLTYFQNEAQLDKSGLPSDRFFAERPEGSVSTLKIQRTQQEDSAVYLCASSLVSSGANVLTFGAGSRLTVL.

V usage is TRBV12-5 and J usage is TRBJ1-5; 8 bases agree with TRBD1. Trimming removed 4 bases from V and 0 bases from J; junction bases left unmatched: 14. Looked up from germline, CDR1 is LGHNT and CDR2 is FRNRAP. The CDR3 spans 19 residues. CDR3 DNA: TGTGCTAGTGGTTCCCGGACAGGGAAGGGATATTATAGCAATCAGCCCCAGCATTTT. Translated: CASGSRTGKGYYSNQPQHF.

The chain combines TRBV30 with TRBJ1-3; D not certain. V dropped 2 bases and J dropped 4 bases, with 12 bases sitting between them. Germline lookup yields CDR1 GTSNPN and CDR2 SVGIG (reference sequence). The CDR3 totals 14 residues. The CDR3 loop reads CAWSRESAGNTIYF. Here the CDR3 DNA reads TGTGCCTGGAGTCGGGAGTCTGCAGGAAACACCATATATTTT.

V usage is TRBV30 and J usage is TRBJ2-1; 14 bases map to TRBD2. Germline CDR1 GTSNPN, CDR2 SVGIG (reference sequence). The trim removed 1 base at V and 8 bases at J, leaving 4 bases unmatched. This CDR3 comprises 15 residues. The CDR3 sequence is CAWSAGLAGGHEQFF. The CDR3 DNA is TGTGCCTGGAGTGCCGGACTAGCGGGAGGACATGAGCAGTTCTTC. Full variable domain (outside the CDR3, taken from reference TRBV30 and TRBJ2-1): SQTIHQWPATLVQPVGSPLSLECTVEGTSNPNLYWYRQAAGRGLQLLFYSVGIGQISSEVPQNLSASRPQDRQFILSSKKLLLSDSGFYLCAWSAGLAGGHEQFFGPGTRLTVL.

A word on this clone: Additional DNA sequences in this sample encode the identical CDR3. The V call is TRBV19, the J call TRBJ2-7, with 7 positions matching TRBD1. J lost 2 bases, V lost 5 bases, and 3 bases had no gene match. The CDR3 length is 13 residues. CDR1 is LNHDA and CDR2 is SQIVND in the germline V gene (reference sequence). The CDR3 reads CASSPGTAYEQYF. CDR3 bases: TGTGCCAGTAGTCCTGGGACAGCCTACGAGCAGTACTTC.

This chain uses TRBV14 with TRBJ1-6, with 10 bases lining up with TRBD1. CDR3 length: 14 residues. With 6 bases clipped from V and 6 bases from J, the junction kept 2 bases outside the gene matches. The V gene's germline CDR1 is SGHDN and CDR2 FVKESK. The DNA of the CDR3 is TGTGCCAGCAGTCGGGACAGGGGTAATTCACCCCTCCACTTT. Translating gives CASSRDRGNSPLHF.

This clone appeared a few times. The genes are TRBV7-3 and TRBJ2-3, with D uncertain. The length of the CDR3 is 13 residues. In germline, CDR1 is SGHTA, CDR2 FQGTGA. V lost 5 bases and J 6 bases, leaving 12 bases between the germline ends. CDR3 loop: CASSLLLSDTQYF. For the CDR3, the DNA is TGTGCCAGCAGCCTCTTACTGTCTGATACGCAGTATTTT. Combining the CDR3 with reference TRBV7-3 and TRBJ2-3 gives the whole variable domain GAGVSQTPSNKVTEKGKYVELRCDPISGHTALYWYRQSLGQGPEFLIYFQGTGAADDSGLPNDRFFAVRPEGSVSTLKIQRTERGDSAVYLCASSLLLSDTQYFGPGTRLTVL.